The 7 T cell receptor beta chains listed next were all sequenced from one sample in a study of blood T cell repertoires in COVID-19. Libraries were prepared by immunoSEQ multiplex PCR; TCRdb keeps only in-frame clonotypes and omits some of them. The profile shows some 250,000 clones, around 82% of them singletons. What was sequenced was peripheral blood. The receptor source for this set is a woman in her late teens or twenties with acute or convalescent COVID-19.

V and J are TRBV4-3 and TRBJ1-4; tentative D call: TRBD1 (6 bases). The V gene's germline CDR1 is LGHNA and CDR2 YSLEER. This CDR3 has 15 residues. V shed 1 base and J shed 7 bases, with 13 bases lying between them. The CDR3 DNA is TGCGCCAGCAGCCAAGTAATGCAAGGGGGTGAAAAACTGTTTTTT. This codes for CASSQVMQGGEKLFF.

In this sample, this clone turned up once. The chain couples TRBV6-5 to TRBJ2-7; D perhaps matches TRBD2 (5 bases). The ends were cut back, 10 bases at V and 4 bases at J, with 14 bases in the middle. CDR3 length: 12 residues. Germline assignment: CDR1 MNHEY and CDR2 SVGAGI. Here the CDR3 reads CATRRINYEQYF. The DNA for the CDR3 is TGTGCCACCCGGAGGATAAATTACGAGCAGTACTTC.

The sample holds a few counts of this clone. The chain employs TRBV18 and TRBJ1-1; 7 positions match TRBD1. Per germline, CDR1 KGHSH and CDR2 LQKENI. V lost 2 bases to trimming and J lost 6 bases; unmatched junction nucleotides: 12. The CDR3 is made up of 16 amino acids. CDR3 protein: CASSPNAGGRISEAFF. In DNA form, the CDR3 reads TGTGCCAGCTCACCAAATGCAGGGGGGCGGATCTCTGAAGCTTTCTTT.

This chain connects TRBV29-1 to TRBJ2-7, with D unclear. There are 12 residues in the CDR3. V was cut by 3 bases and J by 2 bases, with 8 bases left in between. The germline V gene encodes CDR1 SQVTM and CDR2 ANQGSEA. Written as DNA, the CDR3 is TGCAGCGTTGAGGGCCCTACCTACGAGCAGTACTTC. Protein product: CSVEGPTYEQYF.

This clone was counted a single time. The rearrangement joins TRBV25-1 to TRBJ1-1, with 7 bases that match TRBD1. CDR1 is MGHDK, CDR2 SYGVNS, per germline. The CDR3 is 14 residues long. V gave up 6 bases and J gave up 1 base; unmatched junction bases: 5. The CDR3 loop is CASRPTGTNTEAFF. CDR3 in DNA: TGTGCCAGCAGACCGACAGGGACGAACACTGAAGCTTTCTTT.

The chain is built from TRBV14 and TRBJ2-1; TRBD2 matches at 13 bases. The CDR3 length is 12 residues. Trimming at V came to 3 bases and at J to 15 bases, leaving 2 bases not matched to a gene. Germline V gene lookup returns CDR1 SGHDN and CDR2 FVKESK. CDR3 in amino acids: CASSQGLAGTFF. For the CDR3, the DNA is TGTGCCAGCAGCCAGGGACTAGCGGGGACGTTCTTC.

V is TRBV12-3 or TRBV12-4 and J is TRBJ1-5; weak D call: TRBD1 (5 bases). The CDR3 is made up of 13 amino acids. Deletions cut 3 bases from V and 7 bases from J, with 10 bases between. The CDR3 bases are TGTGCCAGCAGTTTGGGAGGGGCACAGCCCCAGCATTTT. This gives the protein CASSLGGAQPQHF.